The clone carrying this T cell receptor (beta chain) is a singleton in its sample. TCRdb keeps only in-frame clones here, not all; method: immunoSEQ multiplex PCR. The sample lists just over 75,000 clones, approximately 93% occurring once. The sample belongs to a study of technical replicates of blood from several donors. J lost 1 base, V lost 5 bases, and 8 bases had no gene match. This CDR3 has 16 amino acids. CDR1 SGHAT and CDR2 FQNNGV come from the germline V gene. Sequenced material: T cells isolated from PBMCs. This TCR was recovered from a human donor in good health. The rearrangement uses TRBV11-2 and TRBJ1-2; TRBD1 matches at 9 bases. CDR3 DNA sequence: TGTGCCAGCAGCGTACCTCCGGGACAGGGTAACTATGGCTACACCTTC. Translating gives CASSVPPGQGNYGYTF.